Below are 26 T cell receptor beta chains sequenced from a single sample in a study of T cells after yellow fever vaccination. One entry per CDR3 protein, called by TCRdb with MiXCR from the 5' RACE reads. The sample contains 95,000 to 150,000 distinct CDR3 sequences, 15% of which appear only once. This specimen consisted of CD8+ T cells sorted from PBMCs, obtained 5 days after the yellow fever booster vaccination. The origin of the receptors is a young man who received the YFV17D yellow fever vaccine.

This clonotype was detected a few times. The CDR3 reads CASSPFEGREAFF. CDR3 in DNA: TGTGCCAGCAGCCCCTTCGAGGGCCGAGAAGCTTTCTTT. This chain joins TRBV6-6 and TRBJ1-1; D is unresolved. Between the trimmed V and J ends, which lost 6 bases and 8 bases, there was a span of 16 bases. Per the germline V gene, CDR1 is MNHNY and CDR2 is SVGAGI (reference sequence). The CDR3 is made up of 13 amino acids.

The chain couples TRBV6-2 or TRBV6-3 to TRBJ2-2; D possibly uses TRBD1 or TRBD2 (5 bases each). V was clipped by 8 bases and J by 6 bases, with 7 bases between them. This CDR3 region has 11 residues. Germline assignment: CDR1 MNHEY and CDR2 SVGEGT. CDR3 loop: CASQGPGELFF. In nucleotides, the CDR3 is TGTGCCAGCCAGGGACCCGGGGAGCTGTTTTTT.

This clonotype was observed a handful of times. The genes are TRBV20-1 and TRBJ2-7, with D maybe TRBD2 (5 bases). This CDR3 is built from 12 residues. With 6 bases removed from V and 5 bases from J, the gap between germline ends came to 14 bases. Germline CDR1 is DFQATT and CDR2 is SNEGSKA (reference sequence). CDR3 protein: CSARRGRNEQYV. The CDR3 nucleotides read TGCAGTGCACGCAGAGGGCGGAACGAGCAGTACGTC.

In this sample, this clonotype turned up a few times. The V gene is TRBV6-6, the J gene TRBJ2-3, with D possibly TRBD2 on 6 matching bases. Trimming shortened V by 6 bases and J by 1 base, and 14 bases separated the two germline ends. The CDR3 extends over 15 amino acids. Germline CDR1 is MNHNY and CDR2 is SVGAGI (reference sequence). The CDR3 here is CASSKGWGGTDTQYF. The CDR3 DNA reads as TGTGCCAGCAGCAAGGGATGGGGGGGCACAGATACGCAGTATTTT.

The V and J genes are TRBV7-9 and TRBJ2-2; D not certain. The length of the CDR3 is 11 residues. V lost 9 bases and J 6 bases, leaving 8 bases between the germline ends. Germline CDR1 reads SEHNR; CDR2 reads FQNEAQ (reference sequence). The CDR3 here is CARDWAGELFF. The DNA for the CDR3 is TGTGCCAGGGATTGGGCCGGGGAGCTGTTTTTT.

The CDR3 DNA sequence: TGTGCCACCAGCAGCCCCGTTGGGGGGGTAGACACCGGGGAGCTGTTTTTT. This translates into CATSSPVGGVDTGELFF. The chain joins TRBV15 to TRBJ2-2; 7 positions agree with TRBD2. Trimming cost V 3 bases and J 3 bases; bases outside gene matches: 10. Per germline, CDR1 LNHNV and CDR2 YYDKDF (reference sequence). The CDR3 sequence is 17 residues long.

The V call is TRBV6-1, the J call TRBJ1-4; D remains ambiguous. This CDR3 has 17 residues. The V end lost 2 bases, the J end lost 0 bases, and 13 bases lay between the germline ends. CDR1 MNHNS and CDR2 SASEGT come from the germline V gene. CDR3 region: CASSERMGHTTNEKLFF. In DNA, the CDR3 is TGTGCCAGCAGTGAACGAATGGGTCATACAACTAATGAAAAACTGTTTTTT.

The chain joins TRBV12-5 to TRBJ2-1; 11 bases map to TRBD2. The CDR3 is made up of 18 amino acids. J was trimmed by 5 bases and V by 3 bases; bases with no gene match: 12. Germline-derived CDR1 and CDR2 are LGHNT and FRNRAP. The CDR3 protein is CASGFVLTSGEYDNEQFF. Here the CDR3 DNA reads TGTGCTAGTGGTTTCGTCCTGACTAGCGGGGAATATGACAATGAGCAGTTCTTC. Using reference TRBV12-5 and TRBJ2-1 for the parts outside the CDR3, the full variable domain is DARVTQTPRHKVTEMGQEVTMRCQPILGHNTVFWYRQTMMQGLELLAYFRNRAPLDDSGMPKDRFSAEMPDATLATLKIQPSEPRDSAVYFCASGFVLTSGEYDNEQFFGPGTRLTVL.

The chain couples TRBV2 to TRBJ1-5; 8 bases are a match to TRBD1. The germline CDR1 and CDR2 sequences are SNHLY and FYNNEI. V gave up 8 bases and J gave up 5 bases; unmatched junction bases: 14. This CDR3 spans 16 amino acids. CDR3 loop: CASGVSSEQGDQPQHF. Written as DNA, the CDR3 is TGTGCCAGCGGCGTGAGTAGTGAACAGGGGGATCAGCCCCAGCATTTT.

This clonotype was observed a handful of times. The chain employs TRBV6-5 and TRBJ2-2; D possibly uses TRBD1 or TRBD2 (5 bases each). Germline-derived CDR1 and CDR2 are MNHEY and SVGAGI. The CDR3 is made up of 16 amino acids. V was clipped by 6 bases and J by 0 bases, with 14 bases between them. This CDR3 is CASSRGDLTNTGELFF. The CDR3, as DNA: TGTGCCAGCAGCAGAGGGGACCTAACGAACACCGGGGAGCTGTTTTTT.

This clonotype was detected only a few times. J is TRBJ2-3 and V is TRBV11-2; 7 nucleotides line up with TRBD2. V lost 3 bases, J lost 6 bases, and 6 bases stayed unmatched. CDR1 SGHAT and CDR2 FQNNGV come from the germline V gene. This CDR3 comprises 14 residues. In DNA form, the CDR3 reads TGTGCCAGCAGCTTTGGTCTAGCGGCTGATACGCAGTATTTT. Amino acid sequence: CASSFGLAADTQYF.

This clonotype has just a few counts. The rearrangement joins TRBV6-5 to TRBJ2-7; TRBD1 aligns across 7 bases. Germline CDR1 reads MNHEY; CDR2 reads SVGAGI. The CDR3 has 14 amino acids. Trimming took 5 bases from V and 7 from J; bases not matched to a gene: 11. The CDR3 sequence: CASSRLGTGDEQYF. The CDR3, as DNA: TGTGCCAGCAGTCGTTTAGGAACAGGGGATGAGCAGTACTTC.

The chain links TRBV4-2 to TRBJ1-2, with 9 nucleotides matching TRBD1. The V gene end was trimmed by 4 bases and the J gene end by 6 bases; junction bases not matched to a gene: 9. The CDR3 runs to 15 residues. The germline CDR1 and CDR2 sequences are LGHNA and YNFKEQ. The CDR3 DNA sequence: TGTGCCAGCAGCCGGGGACAGGGCGATCTTGATGGCTACACCTTC. Its protein product is CASSRGQGDLDGYTF.

This CDR3 reads CAWSDAGVVDTQYF. CDR3 nucleotides: TGTGCCTGGAGCGATGCAGGGGTGGTAGATACGCAGTATTTT. V and J are TRBV30 and TRBJ2-3, with a tentative D call TRBD1 (6 bases). The V gene's germline CDR1 is GTSNPN and CDR2 SVGIG (reference sequence). V lost 3 bases, J lost 5 bases, and 15 bases lay in between. This CDR3 is 14 amino acids long.

This clonotype was observed a handful of times. The CDR3 bases are TGTGCCAGCAGTACCCCGGGACAGGTATTAAATGAGCAGTTCTTC. Amino acids: CASSTPGQVLNEQFF. The chain joins TRBV27 to TRBJ2-1, with 8 bases fitting TRBD1. Germline assignment: CDR1 MNHEY and CDR2 SMNVEV (reference sequence). V lost 5 bases and J lost 7; bases outside the gene matches: 10. The CDR3 spans 15 residues.

This clonotype was counted many times. The chain joins TRBV12-3 or TRBV12-4 to TRBJ2-7; D gene unclear. The germline V and J ends were trimmed by 3 bases and 5 bases, with 11 bases remaining between them. The CDR3 consists of 13 residues. The DNA for the CDR3 is TGTGCCAGCAGTTTGGGGTTTGGCCACGAGCAGTACTTC. This gives the protein CASSLGFGHEQYF.

This chain links TRBV29-1 with TRBJ2-1, with 9 nucleotides matching TRBD2. This CDR3 region has 16 residues. J was trimmed by 2 bases and V by 0 bases; bases with no gene match: 5. Germline loops: CDR1 SQVTM, CDR2 ANQGSEA. The CDR3 region has the DNA TGCAGCGTTGAAGAACCCGGCGGGGGGGCCTACAATGAGCAGTTCTTC. Its protein is CSVEEPGGGAYNEQFF.

The CDR3 region has the DNA TGCGCCAGCAGCCAAGGGGGGGCACGTGGAAACACCATATATTTT. It specifies CASSQGGARGNTIYF. The J gene is TRBJ1-3, the V gene TRBV4-3; possibly TRBD1 for D (6 bases). The CDR3 consists of 15 residues. Trimming shortened V by 1 base and J by 3 bases, and 10 bases separated the two germline ends. Germline assignment: CDR1 LGHNA and CDR2 YSLEER.

The rearrangement joins TRBV6-6 to TRBJ1-2; D perhaps matches TRBD1 (5 bases). V was clipped by 7 bases and J by 3 bases, with 21 bases between them. This CDR3 contains 16 residues. CDR1 is MNHNY and CDR2 is SVGAGI in the germline V gene (reference sequence). The CDR3 DNA reads TGTGCCAGCACCCACGAGCACGTCCAGGGAGACTATGGCTACACCTTC. This encodes CASTHEHVQGDYGYTF.

The chain uses TRBV9 and TRBJ2-1; no clear D gene. The CDR3 totals 12 residues. Trimming took 0 bases from V and 8 from J, leaving 6 bases between them. Germline V gene data show CDR1 as SGDLS and CDR2 as YYNGEE. This CDR3 is CASSVALDEQFF. CDR3 coding DNA: TGTGCCAGCAGCGTAGCGTTAGATGAGCAGTTCTTC.

This clonotype was counted between two and nine times. The genes are TRBV10-3 and TRBJ1-2; a possible D gene is TRBD1 (6 bases). CDR1 is ENHRY and CDR2 is SYGVKD in the germline V gene. V gave up 2 bases and J gave up 1 base, with 11 bases separating them. The CDR3 spans 15 residues. The CDR3 reads CAISEPGTNNYGYTF. CDR3 DNA: TGTGCCATCAGTGAGCCCGGGACAAATAACTATGGCTACACCTTC.

The gene calls are TRBV12-3 or TRBV12-4 and TRBJ1-5; 11 bases fit TRBD1. This CDR3 comprises 18 residues. J gave up 0 bases and V 5 bases, and 9 bases lay outside the gene matches. Here the CDR3 reads CASSPRDRGGYSNQPQHF. DNA for the CDR3: TGTGCCAGCAGTCCGCGGGACAGGGGGGGTTATAGCAATCAGCCCCAGCATTTT.

This clonotype has a handful of counts. V and J are TRBV2 and TRBJ2-3; 9 nucleotides match TRBD2. With 6 bases clipped from V and 2 bases from J, the junction kept 6 bases outside the gene matches. CDR1 is SNHLY, CDR2 FYNNEI, per germline. The CDR3 length is 15 residues. The CDR3 protein is CASSGRLAATDTQYF. CDR3 nucleotide sequence: TGTGCCAGCAGCGGTAGACTAGCGGCCACAGATACGCAGTATTTT. Complete variable domain (other parts from reference TRBV2 and TRBJ2-3): EPEVTQTPSHQVTQMGQEVILRCVPISNHLYFYWYRQILGQKVEFLVSFYNNEISEKSEIFDDQFSVERPDGSNFTLKIRSTKLEDSAMYFCASSGRLAATDTQYFGPGTRLTVL.

This clonotype was recorded a few times. The J gene is TRBJ2-5, the V gene TRBV7-6, with TRBD2 identical over 9 bases. J was trimmed by 5 bases and V by 0 bases; bases with no gene match: 10. The germline V gene encodes CDR1 SGHVS and CDR2 FNYEAQ. This CDR3 is 17 amino acids long. CDR3 bases: TGTGCCAGCAGCTTAGCAGGCGGGGGGGCTCTCTTGGAGACCCAGTACTTC. The encoded protein is CASSLAGGGALLETQYF.

The genes are TRBV4-1 and TRBJ2-2; 10 positions agree with TRBD1. The CDR3 consists of 15 residues. V lost 5 bases and J lost 7; bases outside the gene matches: 7. Germline assignment: CDR1 MGHRA and CDR2 YSYEKL. CDR3 loop: CASSLRQGAGGELFF. CDR3 DNA: TGCGCCAGCAGCTTGCGACAGGGGGCCGGCGGGGAGCTGTTTTTT.

The gene calls are TRBV12-5 and TRBJ2-1, with 9 bases aligning to TRBD1. The CDR3 spans 17 residues. The junction had 8 bases not matched to a gene; V was cut back by 1 base and J by 4 bases. CDR1 and CDR2 from the germline V gene are LGHNT and FRNRAP. The CDR3 sequence: CASGLDPTGTGYNEQFF. The CDR3 coding sequence is TGTGCTAGTGGTTTGGACCCTACCGGGACAGGGTACAATGAGCAGTTCTTC.